These 2 T cell receptor beta chains were all obtained from the same sample, sequenced in a study of CD8+CD57+ T cells in acquired aplastic anemia. Genomic DNA constituted the template upon which TCR beta VDJ and CDR3 profiling was performed. TCRdb reprocessed the reads with MiXCR, giving one entry per CDR3 protein. Among 120,000 or so distinct CDR3 sequences listed, about 40% were seen once. Patients who underwent sequencing had shown CD8+CD57+ cell expansion by flow cytometry. The sequenced sample consisted of sorted CD4+, CD8+, or CD8+CD57+ T cells (not recorded which) from PBMCs. The source is a human donor with aplastic anemia.

The table lists this clonotype with a few counts. This may arise from a read error, as a much more abundant clone is one base away. CDR3 residues: CASSPCENSPLHF. The DNA of the CDR3 is TGTGCCAGCAGCCCCTGCGAAAATTCACCCCTCCACTTT. V gene TRBV3-1 combines with J gene TRBJ1-6, with D unclear. CDR1 and CDR2 (germline): LGHDT, YNNKEL (reference sequence). This CDR3 contains 13 residues. The V end was cut by 4 bases, the J end by 7 bases, with 8 bases between. The complete variable domain, with remaining parts taken from reference TRBV3-1 and TRBJ1-6, reads DTAVSQTPKYLVTQMGNDKSIKCEQNLGHDTMYWYKQDSKKFLKIMFSYNNKELIINETVPNRFSPKSPDKAHLNLHINSLELGDSAVYFCASSPCENSPLHFGNGTRLTVT.

This clonotype was seen ten or more times. The chain joins TRBV19 to TRBJ1-4; 9 bases are a match to TRBD1. The trim removed 5 bases at V and 11 bases at J, leaving 3 bases unmatched. The CDR3 is 12 amino acids. Germline CDR1 is LNHDA and CDR2 is SQIVND (reference sequence). This CDR3 reads CASSETGGKLFF. The CDR3 coding sequence is TGTGCCAGTAGTGAGACAGGGGGGAAACTGTTTTTT.